The text below deals with one T cell receptor (beta chain). This entry comes from a study of T cell responses to AZD1222 COVID-19 vaccine. The ends were cut back, 1 base at V and 4 bases at J, with 13 bases in the middle. Looked up from germline, CDR1 is LNHDA and CDR2 is SQIVND (reference sequence). The CDR3 totals 15 residues. Profiled with immunoSEQ multiplex PCR; TCRdb holds only in-frame clones, not every one. The sample records 150,000 to 200,000 clones, about nine tenths being singletons. The chain joins TRBV19 to TRBJ1-1, with TRBD1 as a possible D gene (6 bases). The source of this sequence is an adult who received the AZD1222 COVID-19 vaccine. Sequencing was performed on peripheral blood, taken 28 days after the second AZD1222 dose. CDR3 coding DNA: TGTGCCAGTAGTATAGGTGGGGGGGCGAGCACTGAAGCTTTCTTT. It is translated as CASSIGGGASTEAFF.